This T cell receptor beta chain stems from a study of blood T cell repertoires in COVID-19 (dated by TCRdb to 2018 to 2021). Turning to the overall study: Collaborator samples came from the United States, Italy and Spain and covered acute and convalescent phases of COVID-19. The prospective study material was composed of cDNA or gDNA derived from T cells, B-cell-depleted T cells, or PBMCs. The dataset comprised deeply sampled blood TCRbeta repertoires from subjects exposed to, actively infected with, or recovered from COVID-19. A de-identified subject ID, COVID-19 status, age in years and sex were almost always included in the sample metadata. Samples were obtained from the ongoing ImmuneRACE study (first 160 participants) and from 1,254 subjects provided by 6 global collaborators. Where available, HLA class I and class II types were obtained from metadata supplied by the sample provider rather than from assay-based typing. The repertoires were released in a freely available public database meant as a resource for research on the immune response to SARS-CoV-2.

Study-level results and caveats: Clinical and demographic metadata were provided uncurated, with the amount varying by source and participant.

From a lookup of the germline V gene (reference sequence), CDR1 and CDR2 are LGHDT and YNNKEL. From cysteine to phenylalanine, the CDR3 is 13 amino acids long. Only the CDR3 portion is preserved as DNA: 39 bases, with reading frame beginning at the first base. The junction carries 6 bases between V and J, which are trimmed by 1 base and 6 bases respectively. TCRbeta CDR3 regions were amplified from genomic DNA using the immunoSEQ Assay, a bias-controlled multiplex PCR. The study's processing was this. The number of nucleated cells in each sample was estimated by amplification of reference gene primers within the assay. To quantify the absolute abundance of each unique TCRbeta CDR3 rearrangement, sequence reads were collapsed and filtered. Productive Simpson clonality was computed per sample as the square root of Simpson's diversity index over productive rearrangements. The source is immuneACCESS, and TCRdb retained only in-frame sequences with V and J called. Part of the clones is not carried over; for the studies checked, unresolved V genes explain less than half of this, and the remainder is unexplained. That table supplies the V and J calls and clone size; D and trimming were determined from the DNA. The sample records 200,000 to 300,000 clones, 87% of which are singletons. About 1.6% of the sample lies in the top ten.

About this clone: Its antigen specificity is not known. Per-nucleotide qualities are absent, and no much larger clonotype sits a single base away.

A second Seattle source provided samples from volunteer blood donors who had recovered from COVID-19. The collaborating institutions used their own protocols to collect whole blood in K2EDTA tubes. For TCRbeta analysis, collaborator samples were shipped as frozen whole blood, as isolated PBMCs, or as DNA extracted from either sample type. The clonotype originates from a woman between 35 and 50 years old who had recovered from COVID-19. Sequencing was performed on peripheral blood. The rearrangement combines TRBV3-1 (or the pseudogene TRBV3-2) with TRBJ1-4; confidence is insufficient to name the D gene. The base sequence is TGTGCCAGCAGCCAAGGAGGCCATGAAAAACTGTTTTTT. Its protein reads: CASSQGGHEKLFF.